This T cell receptor beta chain comes out of a study of blood T cell repertoires in COVID-19. Study at large: The United States, Italy and Spain provided the acute and convalescent COVID-19 samples. T cells, B-cell-depleted T cells, or PBMCs supplied cDNA or gDNA.

As handled by the study authors: Amplification of reference gene primers was used by the study to estimate nucleated cell counts. Method: immunoSEQ multiplex PCR; TCRdb's copy keeps in-frame clones and lacks some. That table supplies the V and J calls and clone size; D and trimming were determined from the DNA. Of 200,000 or so clones listed, approximately 86% are singletons. Germline V gene data show CDR1 as SNHLY and CDR2 as FYNNEI. The CDR3 length is 14 residues. The V and J ends lost 7 bases and 1 base, in that order; junction bases with no gene match: 4. Sequencing input: peripheral blood. The rearrangement links TRBV2 to TRBJ1-1; the match to TRBD1 covers 9 bases. This clonotype was obtained from a man aged 55 to 70 with acute or convalescent COVID-19. The CDR3 sequence is CASTRTGANTEAFF. In DNA, the CDR3 is TGTGCCAGCACCCGGACAGGGGCGAACACTGAAGCTTTCTTT.